The T cell receptor (beta chain) described here comes from a study of T cell changes during pregnancy in multiple sclerosis. TCRdb's table, derived via immunoSEQ multiplex PCR, lists solely in-frame clones and lacks some. The repertoire holds approximately 66,000 clones, with 91% as singletons. The CDR3 totals 14 residues. V dropped 6 bases and J dropped 3; count of bases not matched to a gene: 7. The germline V gene encodes CDR1 MNHEY and CDR2 SVGAGI. The chain employs TRBV6-5 and TRBJ2-7, with 8 bases fitting TRBD2. Material: CD8+ T cells from peripheral blood mononuclear cells, obtained before pregnancy. The source of this sequence is a female donor with multiple sclerosis, enrolled in a pregnancy study. The CDR3 loop reads CASRGTSGHYEQYF. The CDR3 region has the DNA TGTGCCAGCAGAGGGACTAGTGGTCACTACGAGCAGTACTTC.